The entry that follows covers one T cell receptor beta chain sequence. The antigen is unknown. This sample was included in a study of prognosis after radiotherapy for stage I lung cancer. For the study at large: 13 men and about six women, aged about 50 to 84 and with a median age of approximately 70 years, made up the patients. Therapy that ran concurrently with stereotactic body radiotherapy was given to no patient. Study results and limitations: Divergent TRBV and TRBJ gene usage has reportedly been observed between patients with and without metastases. Median unique TCR clones dropped from roughly 10,000 to 7,000 after stereotactic body radiation therapy.

With two-round multiplex PCR, TCR beta CDR3 sequences were amplified from genomic DNA. Primers were specific to each TRBV and TRBJ gene in first-round PCR. TCRdb reanalysed the multiplex PCR reads using MiXCR and keeps one entry per CDR3 protein. The repertoire holds about 24,000 distinct CDR3 sequences, with around 34% as singletons. The sequence was collected from a donor aged 50 or older with non-small cell lung cancer. This specimen was PBMCs, taken before or after stereotactic body radiation therapy (not recorded which).

The CDR3: CATSRAGGQPQHF. The CDR3 nucleotides read TGTGCCACGTCGAGGGCAGGGGGTCAGCCCCAGCATTTT. The gene calls are TRBV6-1 and TRBJ1-5; 7 bases align to TRBD1. CDR1 MNHNS and CDR2 SASEGT come from the germline V gene. V lost 10 bases and J lost 6; bases outside the gene matches: 9. This CDR3 spans 13 amino acids.